One and the same sample provided the 9 T cell receptor beta chains below, sequenced in a study of cytotoxic CD8 clonotypes in ibrutinib-treated CLL. The table came from immunoSEQ multiplex PCR; TCRdb's copy has only in-frame clones and leaves some out. The sample consists of thousands of clones, under 85% of them appearing once. Sequencing was performed on PBMCs, taken before ibrutinib treatment. The source is a human donor with chronic lymphocytic leukemia.

This chain joins TRBV11-2 and TRBJ2-7; 7 bases map to TRBD2. Germline loops: CDR1 SGHAT, CDR2 FQNNGV. The CDR3 has 16 residues. V was pared by 5 bases and J by 2 bases, with 12 bases of the junction left unmatched. Here the CDR3 DNA reads TGTGCCAGCAGCCCCCGAGGGGCAGCGGGGACCTACGAGCAGTACTTC. It is translated as CASSPRGAAGTYEQYF.

This chain links TRBV5-5 with TRBJ2-1, with D uncertain. Looked up from germline, CDR1 is SGHKS and CDR2 is YYEKEE (reference sequence). V was shortened by 6 bases and J by 5 bases, with 18 bases between the two germline ends. CDR3 length: 15 residues. In DNA, the CDR3 is TGTGCCAGCACTCTACGGCTCATAGCACACAATGAGCAGTTCTTC. Protein sequence: CASTLRLIAHNEQFF. The variable domain in full, completed from reference TRBV5-5 and TRBJ2-1, reads DAGVTQSPTHLIKTRGQQVTLRCSPISGHKSVSWYQQVLGQGPQFIFQYYEKEERGRGNFPDRFSARQFPNYSSELNVNALLLGDSALYLCASTLRLIAHNEQFFGPGTRLTVL.

The CDR3 nucleotides are TGTGCCAGCAGTTTGGTTAAACCCACCCCAAAGGACAGGGAACCTTATAAGCCCCAGCATTTT. Translation gives CASSLVKPTPKDREPYKPQHF. The V and J genes are TRBV27 and TRBJ1-5, with 8 bases fitting TRBD1. Germline V CDR1 and CDR2: MNHEY, SMNVEV (reference sequence). With V trimmed by 3 bases and J by 8 bases, 27 bases remained unmatched. This CDR3 has 21 residues.

This chain links TRBV29-1 with TRBJ1-1, with TRBD1 as a possible D gene (6 bases). CDR3 length: 14 residues. Per germline, CDR1 SQVTM and CDR2 ANQGSEA. The ends were cut back, 4 bases at V and 0 bases at J, with 12 bases in the middle. The chain's CDR3 is CSVADRTMNTEAFF. The CDR3 region has the DNA TGCAGCGTTGCGGACAGAACCATGAACACTGAAGCTTTCTTT.

The gene calls are TRBV10-3 and TRBJ1-6; D is uncertain. Germline V gene lookup returns CDR1 ENHRY and CDR2 SYGVKD. Trimming left V 6 bases short and J 9 bases short, with 12 bases between. The CDR3 runs to 13 residues. The CDR3 region is CAIRSPLGSPLHF. In nucleotides, the CDR3 is TGTGCCATCAGGTCCCCTTTGGGTTCACCCCTCCACTTT.

This clone has just a few counts. The chain has TRBV18 and TRBJ2-5; D gene ambiguous. V lost 0 bases and J lost 5, with 4 bases in between. The CDR3 covers 12 residues. Germline V gene sequence: CDR1 KGHSH, CDR2 LQKENI. DNA for the CDR3: TGTGCCAGCTCACCACCCGGGGAGACCCAGTACTTC. Translating gives CASSPPGETQYF.

CDR3: CASSSAGHGGALTDTQYF. CDR3 nucleotide sequence: TGCGCCAGCAGCTCGGCGGGTCATGGCGGGGCGCTCACAGATACGCAGTATTTT. The genes are TRBV5-1 and TRBJ2-3, with TRBD2 as a possible D gene (6 bases). CDR3 size: 18 residues. Germline CDR1 is SGHRS and CDR2 is YFSETQ. With 3 bases removed from V and 2 bases from J, the gap between germline ends came to 22 bases. The whole variable domain, remainder taken from reference TRBV5-1 and TRBJ2-3, is KAGVTQTPRYLIKTRGQQVTLSCSPISGHRSVSWYQQTPGQGLQFLFEYFSETQRNKGNFPGRFSGRQFSNSRSEMNVSTLELGDSALYLCASSSAGHGGALTDTQYFGPGTRLTVL.

The chain employs TRBV27 and TRBJ2-7; unclear D gene. The V gene lost 6 bases and the J gene lost 3 bases, with 6 bases spanning the gap. The CDR3 length is 11 residues. In germline, CDR1 is MNHEY, CDR2 SMNVEV (reference sequence). CDR3 amino acids: CASRENYEQYF. The CDR3 DNA reads TGTGCCAGCAGGGAAAACTACGAGCAGTACTTC.

The chain links TRBV10-3 to TRBJ1-3; no clear D. The V end lost 11 bases, the J end lost 3 bases, and 14 bases lay between the germline ends. The CDR3 runs 13 residues. From germline, CDR1 is ENHRY and CDR2 SYGVKD. This CDR3 is CASEAAGGNTIYF. The CDR3 DNA reads TGTGCCTCCGAGGCGGCAGGTGGAAACACCATATATTTT.